This TCR beta chain was sequenced in a study of blood T cell repertoires in COVID-19. Across the whole study: COVID-19 samples, acute and convalescent, were from the United States, Italy and Spain.

This clone came up a few times. In the original analysis: Estimated nucleated cell counts came from reference gene primer amplification. The table came from immunoSEQ multiplex PCR; TCRdb's copy has only in-frame clones and leaves some out. V, J and clone size were drawn from that table, and D and trimming were deduced from the DNA. The sample yields under 300,000 clones, 65% to 85% seen once. Trimming took 0 bases from V and 6 from J, leaving 8 bases between them. The CDR3 contains 14 residues. Germline V gene lookup returns CDR1 MNHEY and CDR2 SVGAGI. Sequencing was performed on peripheral blood. The receptor was derived from a middle-aged woman who had recovered from COVID-19. The genes are TRBV6-5 and TRBJ2-2, with D unresolved. CDR3 DNA: TGTGCCAGCAGTTACTCACGGGTGGCCGGGGAGCTGTTTTTT. Protein: CASSYSRVAGELFF.